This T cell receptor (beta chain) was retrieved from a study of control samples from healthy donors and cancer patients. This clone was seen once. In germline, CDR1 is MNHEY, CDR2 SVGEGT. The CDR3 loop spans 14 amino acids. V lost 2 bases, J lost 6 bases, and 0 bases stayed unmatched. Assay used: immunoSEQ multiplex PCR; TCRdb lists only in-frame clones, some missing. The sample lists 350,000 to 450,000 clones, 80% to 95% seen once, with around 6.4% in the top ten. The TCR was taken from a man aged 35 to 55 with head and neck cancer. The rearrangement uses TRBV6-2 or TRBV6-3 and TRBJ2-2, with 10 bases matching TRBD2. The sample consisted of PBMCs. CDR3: CASSYGTSAGELFF. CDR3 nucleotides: TGTGCCAGCAGTTACGGGACTAGCGCCGGGGAGCTGTTTTTT.